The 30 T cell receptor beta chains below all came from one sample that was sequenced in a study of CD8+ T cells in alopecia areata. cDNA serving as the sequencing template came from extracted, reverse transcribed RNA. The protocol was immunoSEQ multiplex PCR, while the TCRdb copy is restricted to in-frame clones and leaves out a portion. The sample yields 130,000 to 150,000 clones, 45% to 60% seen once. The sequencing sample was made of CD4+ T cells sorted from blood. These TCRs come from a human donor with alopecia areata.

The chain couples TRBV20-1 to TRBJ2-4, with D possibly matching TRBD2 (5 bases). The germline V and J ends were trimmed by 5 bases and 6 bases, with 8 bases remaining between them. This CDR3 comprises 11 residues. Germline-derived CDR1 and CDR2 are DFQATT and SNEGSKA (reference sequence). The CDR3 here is CSASSGNIQYF. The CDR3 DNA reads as TGCAGTGCTTCAAGCGGAAACATTCAGTACTTC.

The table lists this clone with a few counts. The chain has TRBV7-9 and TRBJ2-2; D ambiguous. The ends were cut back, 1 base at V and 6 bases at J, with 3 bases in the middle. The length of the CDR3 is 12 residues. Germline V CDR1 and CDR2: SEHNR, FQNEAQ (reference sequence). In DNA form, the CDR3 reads TGTGCCAGCAGCTTAGTTCCCGGGGAGCTGTTTTTT. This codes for CASSLVPGELFF.

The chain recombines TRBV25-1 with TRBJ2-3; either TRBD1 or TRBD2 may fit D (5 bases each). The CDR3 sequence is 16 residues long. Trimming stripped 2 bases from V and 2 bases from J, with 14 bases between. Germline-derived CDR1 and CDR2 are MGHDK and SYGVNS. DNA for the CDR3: TGTGCCAGCAGTGAACTGGGACCTATAAACACAGATACGCAGTATTTT. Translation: CASSELGPINTDTQYF.

Here the CDR3 reads CASSLVGANVLTF. Here the CDR3 DNA reads TGTGCCAGCAGCTTAGTTGGGGCCAACGTCCTGACTTTC. The chain couples TRBV11-2 to TRBJ2-6; D not certain. Trimming shortened V by 1 base and J by 3 bases, and 1 base separated the two germline ends. CDR1 SGHAT and CDR2 FQNNGV come from the germline V gene. CDR3 length equals 13 residues.

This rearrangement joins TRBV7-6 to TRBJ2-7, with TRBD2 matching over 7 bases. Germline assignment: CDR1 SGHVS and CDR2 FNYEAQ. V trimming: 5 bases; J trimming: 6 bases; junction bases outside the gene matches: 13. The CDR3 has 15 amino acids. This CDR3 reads CASSLVAGGGGEQYF. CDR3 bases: TGTGCCAGCAGCCTGGTAGCGGGTGGTGGAGGCGAGCAGTACTTC. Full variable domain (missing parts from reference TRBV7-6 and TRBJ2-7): GAGVSQSPRYKVTKRGQDVALRCDPISGHVSLYWYRQALGQGPEFLTYFNYEAQQDKSGLPNDRFSAERPEGSISTLTIQRTEQRDSAMYRCASSLVAGGGGEQYFGPGTRLTVT.

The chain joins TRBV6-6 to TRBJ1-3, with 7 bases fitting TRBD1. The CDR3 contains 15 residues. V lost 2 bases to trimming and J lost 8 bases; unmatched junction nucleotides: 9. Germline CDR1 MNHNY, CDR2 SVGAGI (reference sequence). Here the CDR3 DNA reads TGTGCCAGCAGTTACCCGCCCGGGACAGAGGACACCATATATTTT. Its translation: CASSYPPGTEDTIYF.

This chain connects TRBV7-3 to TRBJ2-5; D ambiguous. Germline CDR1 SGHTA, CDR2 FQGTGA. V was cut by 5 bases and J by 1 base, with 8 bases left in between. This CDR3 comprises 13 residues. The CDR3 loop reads CASSTIFQETQYF. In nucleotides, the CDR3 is TGTGCCAGCAGCACGATCTTCCAAGAGACCCAGTACTTC.

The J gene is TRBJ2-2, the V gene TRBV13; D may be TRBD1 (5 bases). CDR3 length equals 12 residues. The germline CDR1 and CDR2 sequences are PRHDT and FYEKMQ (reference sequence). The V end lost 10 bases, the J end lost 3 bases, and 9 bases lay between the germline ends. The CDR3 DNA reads TGTGCCAAAGACAGATACACCGGGGAGCTGTTTTTT. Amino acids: CAKDRYTGELFF.

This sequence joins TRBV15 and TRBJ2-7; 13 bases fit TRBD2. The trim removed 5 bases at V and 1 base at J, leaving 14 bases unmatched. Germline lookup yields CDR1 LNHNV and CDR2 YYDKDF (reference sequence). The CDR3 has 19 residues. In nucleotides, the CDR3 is TGTGCCACCAGCGCATCTCGGCCTTGGACTAGCGGGAGTTCCTACGAGCAGTACTTC. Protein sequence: CATSASRPWTSGSSYEQYF.

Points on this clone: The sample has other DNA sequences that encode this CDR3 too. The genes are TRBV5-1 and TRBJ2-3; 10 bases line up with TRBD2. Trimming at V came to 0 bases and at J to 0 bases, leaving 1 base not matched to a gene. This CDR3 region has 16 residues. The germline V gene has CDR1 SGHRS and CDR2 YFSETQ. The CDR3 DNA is TGCGCCAGCAGCTTGGCGACTAGCGGGAGCACAGATACGCAGTATTTT. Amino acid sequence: CASSLATSGSTDTQYF.

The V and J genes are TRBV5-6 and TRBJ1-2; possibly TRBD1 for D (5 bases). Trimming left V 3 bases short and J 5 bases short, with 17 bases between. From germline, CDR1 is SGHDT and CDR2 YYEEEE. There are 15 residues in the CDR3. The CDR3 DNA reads TGTGCCAGCAGCTCCATAAACGCGGGGGAATATGGCTACACCTTC. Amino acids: CASSSINAGEYGYTF.

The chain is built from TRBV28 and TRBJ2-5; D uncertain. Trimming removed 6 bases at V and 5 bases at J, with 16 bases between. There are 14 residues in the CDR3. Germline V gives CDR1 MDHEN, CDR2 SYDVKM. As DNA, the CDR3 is TGTGCCAGCAGCCGGACGGGTAATCGGGAGACCCAGTACTTC. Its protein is CASSRTGNRETQYF. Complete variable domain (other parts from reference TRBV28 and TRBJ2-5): DVKVTQSSRYLVKRTGEKVFLECVQDMDHENMFWYRQDPGLGLRLIYFSYDVKMKEKGDIPEGYSVSREKKERFSLILESASTNQTSMYLCASSRTGNRETQYFGPGTRLLVL.

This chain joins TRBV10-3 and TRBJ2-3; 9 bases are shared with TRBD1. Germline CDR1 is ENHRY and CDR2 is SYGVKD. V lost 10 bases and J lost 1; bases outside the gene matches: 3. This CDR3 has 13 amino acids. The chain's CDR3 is CANRQGGTDTQYF. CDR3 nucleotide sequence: TGTGCCAACCGACAGGGGGGCACAGATACGCAGTATTTT.

The CDR3 spells CASSQVIQFVEQYF. The CDR3 DNA is TGCGCCAGCAGCCAAGTTATTCAGTTCGTGGAGCAGTACTTC. The V and J genes are TRBV4-1 and TRBJ2-7; the D is unclear. This CDR3 region has 14 residues. From germline, CDR1 is MGHRA and CDR2 YSYEKL. V lost 1 base, J lost 7 bases, and 14 bases lay in between.

CDR3 sequence reads: CASRPNTNYGYTF. The CDR3 DNA is TGTGCCAGCAGGCCTAATACTAACTATGGCTACACCTTC. This chain joins TRBV28 and TRBJ1-2; D unclear. This CDR3 region has 13 residues. Trimming left V 6 bases short and J 0 bases short, with 8 bases between. Looked up from germline, CDR1 is MDHEN and CDR2 is SYDVKM.

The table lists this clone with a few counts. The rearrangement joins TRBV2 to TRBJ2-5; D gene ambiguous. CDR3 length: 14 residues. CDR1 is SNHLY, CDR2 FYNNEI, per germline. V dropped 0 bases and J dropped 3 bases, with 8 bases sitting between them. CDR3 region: CASSEATVEETQYF. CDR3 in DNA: TGTGCCAGCAGTGAAGCAACAGTTGAAGAGACCCAGTACTTC.

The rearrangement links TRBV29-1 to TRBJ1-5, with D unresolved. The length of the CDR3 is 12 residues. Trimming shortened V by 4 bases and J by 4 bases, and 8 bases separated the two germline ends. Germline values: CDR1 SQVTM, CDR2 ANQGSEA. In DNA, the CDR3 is TGCAGCGTTGGGTCCAGAAATCAGCCCCAGCATTTT. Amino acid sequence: CSVGSRNQPQHF. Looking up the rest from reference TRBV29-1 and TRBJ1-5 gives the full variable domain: SAVISQKPSRDICQRGTSLTIQCQVDSQVTMMFWYRQQPGQSLTLIATANQGSEATYESGFVIDKFPISRPNLTFSTLTVSNMSPEDSSIYLCSVGSRNQPQHFGDGTRLSIL.

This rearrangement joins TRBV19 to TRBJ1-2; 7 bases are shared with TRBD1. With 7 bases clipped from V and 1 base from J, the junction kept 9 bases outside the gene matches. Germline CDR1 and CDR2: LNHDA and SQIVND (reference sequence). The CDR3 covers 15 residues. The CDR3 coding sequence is TGTGCCAGTACCGGGACAGCGAAAAGTAACTATGGCTACACCTTC. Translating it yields CASTGTAKSNYGYTF.

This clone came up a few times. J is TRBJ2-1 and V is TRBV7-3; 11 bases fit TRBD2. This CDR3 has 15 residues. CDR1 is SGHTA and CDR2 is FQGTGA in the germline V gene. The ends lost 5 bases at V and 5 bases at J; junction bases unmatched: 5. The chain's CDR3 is CASSETSGAHNEQFF. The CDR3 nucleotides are TGTGCCAGCAGCGAGACTAGCGGGGCCCACAATGAGCAGTTCTTC.

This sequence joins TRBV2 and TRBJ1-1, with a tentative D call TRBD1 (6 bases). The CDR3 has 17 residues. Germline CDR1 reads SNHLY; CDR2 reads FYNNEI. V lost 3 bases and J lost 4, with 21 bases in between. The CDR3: CASSETPWGQRVTEAFF. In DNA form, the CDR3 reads TGTGCCAGCAGTGAGACCCCCTGGGGACAACGGGTCACTGAAGCTTTCTTT.

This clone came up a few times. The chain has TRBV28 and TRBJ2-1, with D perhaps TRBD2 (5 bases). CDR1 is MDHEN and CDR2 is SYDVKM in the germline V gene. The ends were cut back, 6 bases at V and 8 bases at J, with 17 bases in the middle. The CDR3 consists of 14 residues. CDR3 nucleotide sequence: TGTGCCAGCAGCCTAACGGGGATACCTTATGAGCAGTTCTTC. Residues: CASSLTGIPYEQFF.

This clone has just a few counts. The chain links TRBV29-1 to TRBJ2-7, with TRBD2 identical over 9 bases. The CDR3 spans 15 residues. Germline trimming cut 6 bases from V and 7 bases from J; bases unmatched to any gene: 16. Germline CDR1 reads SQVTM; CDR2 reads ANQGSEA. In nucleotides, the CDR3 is TGCAGCGTGAGTGGGCGACTAGCGGAACGGGGAGAGCAGTACTTC. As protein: CSVSGRLAERGEQYF.

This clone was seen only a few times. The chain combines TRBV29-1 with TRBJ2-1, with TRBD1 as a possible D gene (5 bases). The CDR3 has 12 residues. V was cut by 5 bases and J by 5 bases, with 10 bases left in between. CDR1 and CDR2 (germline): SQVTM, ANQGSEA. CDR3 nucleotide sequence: TGCAGCGTTCGTCGGACAAACAATGAGCAGTTCTTC. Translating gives CSVRRTNNEQFF.

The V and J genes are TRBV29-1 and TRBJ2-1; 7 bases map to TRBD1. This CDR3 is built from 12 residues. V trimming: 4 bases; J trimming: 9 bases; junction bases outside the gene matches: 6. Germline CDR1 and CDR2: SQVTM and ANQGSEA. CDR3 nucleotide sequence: TGCAGCGTTGCGGGACAGCGCAGTGAGCAGTTCTTC. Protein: CSVAGQRSEQFF.

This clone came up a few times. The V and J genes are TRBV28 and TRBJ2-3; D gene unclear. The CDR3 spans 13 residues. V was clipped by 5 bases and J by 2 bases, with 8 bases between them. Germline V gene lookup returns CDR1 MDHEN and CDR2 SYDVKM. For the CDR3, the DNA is TGTGCCAGCAGTCCGACCAACACAGATACGCAGTATTTT. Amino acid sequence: CASSPTNTDTQYF.

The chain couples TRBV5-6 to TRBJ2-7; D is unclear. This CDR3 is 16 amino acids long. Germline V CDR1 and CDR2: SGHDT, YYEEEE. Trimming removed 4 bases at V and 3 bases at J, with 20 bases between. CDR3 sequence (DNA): TGTGCCAGCAGCCGCGATACCGGGTCCCATGGCTACGAGCAGTACTTC. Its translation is CASSRDTGSHGYEQYF.

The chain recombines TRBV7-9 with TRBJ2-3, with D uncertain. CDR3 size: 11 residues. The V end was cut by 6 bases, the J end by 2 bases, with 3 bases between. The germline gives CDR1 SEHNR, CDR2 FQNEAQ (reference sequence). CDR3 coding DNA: TGTGCCAGCAGTACCACAGATACGCAGTATTTT. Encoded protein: CASSTTDTQYF.

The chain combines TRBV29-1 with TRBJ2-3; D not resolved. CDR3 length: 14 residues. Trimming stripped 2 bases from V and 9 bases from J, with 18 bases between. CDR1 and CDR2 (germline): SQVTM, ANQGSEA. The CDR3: CSVELGVSTTTQYF. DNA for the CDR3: TGCAGCGTTGAACTAGGAGTGAGCACTACCACGCAGTATTTT.

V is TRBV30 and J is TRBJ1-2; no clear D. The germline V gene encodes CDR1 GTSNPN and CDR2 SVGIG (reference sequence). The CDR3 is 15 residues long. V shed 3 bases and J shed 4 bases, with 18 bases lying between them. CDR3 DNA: TGTGCCTGGAGGAGAGGACTGGTGGGCTTCTATGGCTACACCTTC. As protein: CAWRRGLVGFYGYTF.

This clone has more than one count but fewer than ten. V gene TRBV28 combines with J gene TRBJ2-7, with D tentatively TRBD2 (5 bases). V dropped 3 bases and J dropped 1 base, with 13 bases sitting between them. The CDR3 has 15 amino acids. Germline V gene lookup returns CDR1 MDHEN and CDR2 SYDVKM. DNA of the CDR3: TGTGCCAGCAGTTTTTCGAGGGCCGGGTCCTACGAGCAGTACTTC. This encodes CASSFSRAGSYEQYF.